One T cell receptor beta chain is described in this entry. The CDR3 runs to 15 residues. V dropped 4 bases and J dropped 1 base, with 10 bases sitting between them. Germline-derived CDR1 and CDR2 are SGHTA and FQGNSA. The sample originates from a study of blood T cell repertoires in COVID-19. The wider study: Acute-phase and convalescent COVID-19 samples originated in the United States, Italy and Spain.

Assay used: immunoSEQ multiplex PCR; TCRdb lists only in-frame clones, some missing. The table records approximately 200,000 clones, over 75% of them present only once. The receptor was isolated from a person between 65 and 80 years old with COVID-19, enrolled during active disease. The rearrangement uses TRBV7-2 and TRBJ2-2; D not certain. Source material: peripheral blood. This CDR3 is CASSSLLGNTGELFF. The DNA of the CDR3 is TGTGCCAGCAGCTCCCTCCTAGGGAACACCGGGGAGCTGTTTTTT.